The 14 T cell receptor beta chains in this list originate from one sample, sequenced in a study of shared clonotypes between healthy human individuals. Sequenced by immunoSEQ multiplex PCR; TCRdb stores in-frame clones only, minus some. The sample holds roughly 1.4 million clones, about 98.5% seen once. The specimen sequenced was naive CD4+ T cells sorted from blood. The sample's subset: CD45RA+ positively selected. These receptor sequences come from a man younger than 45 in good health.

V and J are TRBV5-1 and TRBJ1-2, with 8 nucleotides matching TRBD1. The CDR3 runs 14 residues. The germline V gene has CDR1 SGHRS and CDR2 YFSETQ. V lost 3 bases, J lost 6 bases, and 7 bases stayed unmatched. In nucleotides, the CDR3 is TGCGCCAGCAGCTGGATGGACAGGGAAGATGGCTACACCTTC. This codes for CASSWMDREDGYTF.

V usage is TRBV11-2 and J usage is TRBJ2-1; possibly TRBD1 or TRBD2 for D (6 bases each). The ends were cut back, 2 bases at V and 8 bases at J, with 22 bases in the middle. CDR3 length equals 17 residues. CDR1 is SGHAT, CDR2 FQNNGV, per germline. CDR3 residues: CASSLSLGGLPLDEQFF. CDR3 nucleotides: TGTGCCAGCAGCTTATCCTTGGGGGGCCTCCCCTTGGATGAGCAGTTCTTC.

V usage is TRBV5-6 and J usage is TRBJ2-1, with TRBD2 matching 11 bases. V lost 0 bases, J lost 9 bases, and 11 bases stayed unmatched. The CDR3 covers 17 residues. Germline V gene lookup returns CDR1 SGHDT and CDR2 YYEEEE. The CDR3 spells CASSLAGLAGGGREQFF. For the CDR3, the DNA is TGTGCCAGCAGCTTGGCCGGACTAGCGGGTGGAGGGCGTGAGCAGTTCTTC.

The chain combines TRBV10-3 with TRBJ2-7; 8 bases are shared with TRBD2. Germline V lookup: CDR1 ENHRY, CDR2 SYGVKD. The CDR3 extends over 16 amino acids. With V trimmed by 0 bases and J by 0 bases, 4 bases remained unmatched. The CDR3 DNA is TGTGCCATCAGTGAGTCGAGGCTAGCGGGCTCCTACGAGCAGTACTTC. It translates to CAISESRLAGSYEQYF.

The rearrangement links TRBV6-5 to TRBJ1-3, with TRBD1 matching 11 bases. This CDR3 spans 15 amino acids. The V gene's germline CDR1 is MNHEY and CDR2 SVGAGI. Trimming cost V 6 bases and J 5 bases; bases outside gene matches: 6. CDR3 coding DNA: TGTGCCAGCAGCGCGGACAGGGGGCTAAGAAACACCATATATTTT. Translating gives CASSADRGLRNTIYF.

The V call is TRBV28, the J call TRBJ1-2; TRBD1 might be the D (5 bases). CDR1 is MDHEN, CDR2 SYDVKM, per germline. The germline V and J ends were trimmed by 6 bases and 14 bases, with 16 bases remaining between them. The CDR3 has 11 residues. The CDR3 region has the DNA TGTGCCAGCAGCTCCGGGACGGCCCGAACCTTC. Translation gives CASSSGTARTF.

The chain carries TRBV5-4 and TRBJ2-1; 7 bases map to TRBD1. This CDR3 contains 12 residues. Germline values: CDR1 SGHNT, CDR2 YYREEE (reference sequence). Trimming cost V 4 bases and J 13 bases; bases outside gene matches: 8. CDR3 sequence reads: CASSTEQGKQFF. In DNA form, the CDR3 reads TGTGCCAGCAGCACCGAACAGGGGAAACAGTTCTTC.

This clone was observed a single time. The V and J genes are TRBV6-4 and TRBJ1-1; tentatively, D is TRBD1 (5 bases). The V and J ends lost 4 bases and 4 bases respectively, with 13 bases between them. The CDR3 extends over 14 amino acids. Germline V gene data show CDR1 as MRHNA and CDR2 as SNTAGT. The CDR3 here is CASSADRLSTEAFF. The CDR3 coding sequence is TGTGCCAGCAGTGCAGACAGACTCTCCACTGAAGCTTTCTTT.

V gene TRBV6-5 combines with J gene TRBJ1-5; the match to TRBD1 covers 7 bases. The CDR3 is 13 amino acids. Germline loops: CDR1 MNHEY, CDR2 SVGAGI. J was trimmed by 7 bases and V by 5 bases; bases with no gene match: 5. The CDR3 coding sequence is TGTGCCAGCAGTAGACAGGGAAGGCAGCCCCAGCATTTT. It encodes CASSRQGRQPQHF.

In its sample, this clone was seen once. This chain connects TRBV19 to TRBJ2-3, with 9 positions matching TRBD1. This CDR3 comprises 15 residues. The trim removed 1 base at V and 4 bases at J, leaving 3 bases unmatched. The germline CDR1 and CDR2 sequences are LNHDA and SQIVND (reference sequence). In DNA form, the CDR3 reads TGTGCCAGTAGTATAGGGGACAGGGCCCCAGATACGCAGTATTTT. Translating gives CASSIGDRAPDTQYF.

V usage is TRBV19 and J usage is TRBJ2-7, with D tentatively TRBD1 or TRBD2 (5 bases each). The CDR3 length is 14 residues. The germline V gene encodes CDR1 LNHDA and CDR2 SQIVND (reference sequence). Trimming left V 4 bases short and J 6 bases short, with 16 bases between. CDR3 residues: CASSSSGGRLEQYF. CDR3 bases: TGTGCCAGTAGTAGCTCTGGGGGTCGGCTCGAGCAGTACTTC.

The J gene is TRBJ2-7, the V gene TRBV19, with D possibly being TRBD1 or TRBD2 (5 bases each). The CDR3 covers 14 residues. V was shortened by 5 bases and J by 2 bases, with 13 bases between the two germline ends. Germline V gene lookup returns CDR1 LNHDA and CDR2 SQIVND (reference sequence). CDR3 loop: CASSRDGTTYEQYF. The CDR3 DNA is TGTGCCAGTAGTCGGGACGGAACGACCTACGAGCAGTACTTC.

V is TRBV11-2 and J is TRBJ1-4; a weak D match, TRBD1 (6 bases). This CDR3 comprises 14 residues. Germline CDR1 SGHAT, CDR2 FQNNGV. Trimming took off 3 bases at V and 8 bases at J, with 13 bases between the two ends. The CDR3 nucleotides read TGTGCCAGCAGCTTCGGCAGGGGCGGCGAAAAACTGTTTTTT. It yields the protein CASSFGRGGEKLFF.

CDR3 sequence: CASSLVWLRETQYF. DNA for the CDR3: TGTGCCAGCAGCTTAGTTTGGCTCCGGGAGACCCAGTACTTC. This chain links TRBV11-2 with TRBJ2-5; no definite D call. CDR1 is SGHAT and CDR2 is FQNNGV in the germline V gene. The CDR3 is made up of 14 amino acids. The ends were cut back, 1 base at V and 5 bases at J, with 11 bases in the middle.